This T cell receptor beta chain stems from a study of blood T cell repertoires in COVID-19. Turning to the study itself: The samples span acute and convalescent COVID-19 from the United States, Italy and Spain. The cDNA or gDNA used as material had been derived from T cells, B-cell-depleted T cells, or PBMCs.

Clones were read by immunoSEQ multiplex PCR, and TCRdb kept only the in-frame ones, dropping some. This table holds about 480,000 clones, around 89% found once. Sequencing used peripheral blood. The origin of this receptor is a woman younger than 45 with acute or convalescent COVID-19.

The CDR3 DNA is TGTGCCAGCAGCCCACAGGGGCTCGGGGCCAACGTCCTGACTTTC. Its translation is CASSPQGLGANVLTF. V gene TRBV5-4 combines with J gene TRBJ2-6; 7 bases fit TRBD1. CDR1 and CDR2 from the germline V gene are SGHNT and YYREEE (reference sequence). With 4 bases clipped from V and 4 bases from J, the junction kept 5 bases outside the gene matches. This CDR3 region has 15 residues.